The 18 T cell receptor beta chains below were found in one sample sequenced in a study of T-cell memory formation after mild COVID-19 (dated by TCRdb to about 2021). Libraries came from 5' RACE. Sequencing used an Illumina NovaSeq 6000. The public sequencing data were trimmed at Q25 with fastp and processed into clonotypes with MiXCR by TCRdb, which kept only in-frame beta chains. Entries that share a CDR3 protein sequence are merged under the most common genes and DNA. This sample is represented by around 250,000 distinct CDR3 sequences; about a sixth of them were singletons. Clones ranked in the top ten supply around a fifth of the sample. Sequencing was carried out using PBMCs or a T cell subset sorted from them (not recorded which). These receptors originate from a man in his late teens or twenties who had mild COVID-19 (a few samples of this study predate the infection). The sample titles of this study are shuffled in the database, so cell type and time point are left out; the donor was told from shared clones.

This chain links TRBV7-9 with TRBJ2-5; possible D gene TRBD2, 5 bases. Germline V CDR1 and CDR2: SEHNR, FQNEAQ (reference sequence). Trimming pared 1 base from V and 3 bases from J, leaving 9 bases between. The CDR3 has 14 amino acids. The CDR3 spells CASSLGTGKETQYF. In DNA, the CDR3 is TGTGCCAGCAGCTTAGGTACCGGGAAAGAGACCCAGTACTTC.

This clonotype was seen only a few times. The V call is TRBV15, the J call TRBJ2-5; D unclear. CDR1 and CDR2 from the germline V gene are LNHNV and YYDKDF (reference sequence). V gave up 2 bases and J gave up 0 bases, with 7 bases separating them. The CDR3 runs 14 residues. The CDR3 region is CATSRPRHQETQYF. The CDR3 nucleotides read TGTGCCACCAGCAGACCTAGACACCAAGAGACCCAGTACTTC.

This clonotype is a singleton in its sample. This chain connects TRBV28 to TRBJ1-1; D call uncertain. With 10 bases removed from V and 0 bases from J, the gap between germline ends came to 12 bases. CDR3 length equals 13 residues. Germline CDR1 is MDHEN and CDR2 is SYDVKM. The CDR3 protein is CAIESTLNTEAFF. DNA of the CDR3: TGTGCCATTGAGTCAACTTTGAACACTGAAGCTTTCTTT.

This sequence joins TRBV27 and TRBJ1-2; D is uncertain. This CDR3 has 15 amino acids. Germline CDR1 reads MNHEY; CDR2 reads SMNVEV (reference sequence). V lost 4 bases and J 4 bases, leaving 16 bases between the germline ends. The CDR3 is CASSSGLSVIYGYTF. The DNA of the CDR3 is TGTGCCAGCAGTTCCGGGCTATCGGTGATCTATGGCTACACCTTC.

Only a few counts were recorded for this clonotype. The chain joins TRBV2 to TRBJ1-4, with D hard to call. From germline, CDR1 is SNHLY and CDR2 FYNNEI. This CDR3 spans 15 amino acids. Trimming stripped 3 bases from V and 1 base from J, with 9 bases between. Here the CDR3 DNA reads TGTGCCAGCAGTGACCTGGGGAGAACTAATGAAAAACTGTTTTTT. Translated: CASSDLGRTNEKLFF.

V and J are TRBV28 and TRBJ1-5, with D possibly being TRBD1 (5 bases). Trimming pared 3 bases from V and 7 bases from J, leaving 16 bases between. In germline, CDR1 is MDHEN, CDR2 SYDVKM. This CDR3 contains 15 residues. The CDR3: CASSLPGGFVQPQHF. The CDR3 nucleotides read TGTGCCAGCAGTTTGCCCGGGGGTTTCGTCCAGCCCCAGCATTTT.

This clonotype was detected a few times. This sequence joins TRBV7-2 and TRBJ2-3; TRBD2 matches at 7 bases. Germline lookup yields CDR1 SGHTA and CDR2 FQGNSA. The CDR3 contains 14 residues. Trimming removed 5 bases from V and 2 bases from J; junction bases left unmatched: 4. CDR3 nucleotides: TGTGCCAGCAGCGTGAGCGGGGACACAGATACGCAGTATTTT. Its translation is CASSVSGDTDTQYF.

This clonotype was seen a handful of times. The chain carries TRBV10-3 and TRBJ2-3; D perhaps matches TRBD1 (6 bases). The V end was cut by 3 bases, the J end by 0 bases, with 13 bases between. This CDR3 spans 16 amino acids. Looked up from germline, CDR1 is ENHRY and CDR2 is SYGVKD. The CDR3 region is CAISDEQGPSTDTQYF. In DNA form, the CDR3 reads TGTGCCATCAGTGACGAGCAGGGGCCCAGCACAGATACGCAGTATTTT.

The chain uses TRBV28 and TRBJ1-2; the D is unclear. V was shortened by 5 bases and J by 5 bases, with 21 bases between the two germline ends. The CDR3 loop spans 16 amino acids. Germline V gene sequence: CDR1 MDHEN, CDR2 SYDVKM. The CDR3 DNA is TGTGCCAGCAGTAAAAGCTATGTCAAAGGCCGGTATGGCTACACCTTC. It encodes CASSKSYVKGRYGYTF.

This chain connects TRBV20-1 to TRBJ1-2; tentative D call: TRBD1 (6 bases). The germline V gene has CDR1 DFQATT and CDR2 SNEGSKA (reference sequence). Trimming stripped 2 bases from V and 6 bases from J, with 13 bases between. The CDR3 is made up of 13 amino acids. The CDR3 region is CSARRQGSDGYTF. CDR3 coding DNA: TGCAGTGCTAGACGCCAGGGGTCCGATGGCTACACCTTC.

The gene calls are TRBV4-3 and TRBJ2-3; weak D call: TRBD2 (5 bases). Germline V gene lookup returns CDR1 LGHNA and CDR2 YSLEER. The germline V and J ends were trimmed by 1 base and 2 bases, with 7 bases remaining between them. This CDR3 contains 14 residues. The CDR3 reads CASSQGTLTDTQYF. Here the CDR3 DNA reads TGCGCCAGCAGCCAAGGGACTCTCACAGATACGCAGTATTTT.

The chain combines TRBV7-2 with TRBJ1-1; 7 nucleotides agree with TRBD1. The CDR3 totals 14 residues. Germline assignment: CDR1 SGHTA and CDR2 FQGNSA. V trimming: 3 bases; J trimming: 6 bases; junction bases outside the gene matches: 7. The CDR3 DNA follows: TGTGCCAGCAGCTTCAACAGGGGAGACGCTGAAGCTTTCTTT. It yields the protein CASSFNRGDAEAFF.

This clonotype has only a few counts. The chain employs TRBV3-1 and TRBJ1-1; possibly TRBD1 for D (5 bases). V was pared by 7 bases and J by 0 bases, with 9 bases between. This CDR3 contains 13 residues. The V gene's germline CDR1 is LGHDT and CDR2 YNNKEL (reference sequence). The CDR3 protein is CASTGAMNTEAFF. For the CDR3, the DNA is TGTGCCAGCACCGGGGCTATGAACACTGAAGCTTTCTTT.

This clonotype was observed at least ten times. J is TRBJ2-3 and V is TRBV3-1, with 8 bases identical to TRBD2. Germline values: CDR1 LGHDT, CDR2 YNNKEL (reference sequence). CDR3 length: 15 amino acids. With 1 base clipped from V and 4 bases from J, the junction kept 4 bases outside the gene matches. The CDR3 protein is CASSQAGGPADTQYF. The CDR3 bases are TGTGCCAGCAGCCAAGCGGGGGGGCCTGCAGATACGCAGTATTTT.

This sequence joins TRBV7-3 and TRBJ2-7; either TRBD1 or TRBD2 may fit D (6 bases each). CDR1 SGHTA and CDR2 FQGTGA come from the germline V gene. There are 14 residues in the CDR3. V lost 2 bases and J lost 9, with 17 bases in between. CDR3 sequence (DNA): TGTGCCAGCAGCTTACAGGGGCGGGGTGATTGGCAGTACTTC. Its protein product is CASSLQGRGDWQYF.

The genes are TRBV9 and TRBJ2-3; D unresolved. CDR1 and CDR2 (germline): SGDLS, YYNGEE. The length of the CDR3 is 12 residues. V was shortened by 0 bases and J by 4 bases, with 3 bases between the two germline ends. CDR3 in DNA: TGTGCCAGCAGCGTAGCCTCAGATACGCAGTATTTT. Amino acid sequence: CASSVASDTQYF.

V is TRBV5-1 and J is TRBJ1-5, with D perhaps TRBD1 (5 bases). CDR1 SGHRS and CDR2 YFSETQ come from the germline V gene. The CDR3 loop spans 15 amino acids. V was trimmed by 5 bases and J by 6 bases, leaving 18 bases between them. Here the CDR3 reads CASREGMGLGQPQHF. CDR3 bases: TGCGCCAGCAGGGAAGGTATGGGGCTGGGTCAGCCCCAGCATTTT.

This clonotype was seen only a few times. This CDR3 reads CSAPREGAKNIQYF. CDR3 nucleotides: TGCAGTGCCCCCCGCGAGGGGGCCAAAAACATTCAGTACTTC. The chain has TRBV20-1 and TRBJ2-4; D might be TRBD1 or TRBD2, each matching 5 bases. The V end lost 6 bases, the J end lost 1 base, and 13 bases lay between the germline ends. Germline-derived CDR1 and CDR2 are DFQATT and SNEGSKA (reference sequence). The CDR3 runs to 14 residues.